The present entry profiles one T cell receptor (beta chain) with its context. The data originate from a study of blood T cell repertoires in COVID-19. Study-level information: Samples of COVID-19 (acute and convalescent) were obtained from the United States, Italy and Spain. Nucleic acid was either cDNA or gDNA, and it came from T cells, B-cell-depleted T cells, or PBMCs.

CDR3 length equals 16 residues. Germline CDR1 MNHEY, CDR2 SMNVEV (reference sequence). V was clipped by 3 bases and J by 4 bases; unmatched bases: 6. As processed by the authors: Scientists estimated how many nucleated cells there were by amplifying reference gene primers. Generated by immunoSEQ multiplex PCR, the TCRdb table keeps only in-frame clones and is missing some. The V and J calls and clone size are taken from that table; D and trimming were inferred from the DNA. The sample shows some 260,000 clones, 88% of them seen only once. This TCR was recovered from a middle-aged woman who had recovered from COVID-19. The sample taken for sequencing was peripheral blood. This sequence joins TRBV27 and TRBJ1-6; 7 bases fit TRBD1. Written as DNA, the CDR3 is TGTGCCAGCAGTTTTGAGGGGGCGCGGTATAATTCACCCCTCCACTTT. It yields the protein CASSFEGARYNSPLHF.